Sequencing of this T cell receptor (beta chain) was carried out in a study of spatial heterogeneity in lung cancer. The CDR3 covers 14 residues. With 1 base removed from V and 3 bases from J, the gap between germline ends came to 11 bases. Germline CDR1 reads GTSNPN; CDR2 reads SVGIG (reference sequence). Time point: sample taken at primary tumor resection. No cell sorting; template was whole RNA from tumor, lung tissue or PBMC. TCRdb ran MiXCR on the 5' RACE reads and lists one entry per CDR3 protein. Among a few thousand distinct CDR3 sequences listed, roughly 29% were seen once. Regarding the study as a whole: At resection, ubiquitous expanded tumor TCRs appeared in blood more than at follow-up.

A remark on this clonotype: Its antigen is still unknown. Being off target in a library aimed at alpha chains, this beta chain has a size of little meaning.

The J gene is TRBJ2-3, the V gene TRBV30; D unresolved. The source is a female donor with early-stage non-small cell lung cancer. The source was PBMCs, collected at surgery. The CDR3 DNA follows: TGTGCCTGGAGTGCTGAGCTACTAACAGATACGCAGTATTTT. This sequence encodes CAWSAELLTDTQYF.